One sample yielded the 2 T cell receptor beta chains listed below, sequenced in a study of T-cell memory formation after mild COVID-19 (dated by TCRdb to the early 2020s). Libraries came from 5' RACE. Sequencing took place on an Illumina NovaSeq 6000. TCRdb applied fastp at Q25 and MiXCR to the public reads, then kept only in-frame beta chains. Identical CDR3 proteins give one entry, which carries the most common genes and DNA. The sample contains around 500,000 distinct CDR3 sequences, around a sixth of them found a single time. In total, the top ten clones hold roughly an eighth of the sample. Specimen: PBMCs or a T cell subset sorted from them (not recorded which). The receptors shown here come from an adult woman who had mild COVID-19 (a few samples of this study predate the infection). The sample titles of this study are shuffled in the database, so cell type and time point are left out; the donor was told from shared clones.

The V gene is TRBV14, the J gene TRBJ1-2; D gene ambiguous. The V gene's germline CDR1 is SGHDN and CDR2 FVKESK. The germline V and J ends were trimmed by 0 bases and 4 bases, with 9 bases remaining between them. The CDR3 spans 14 residues. CDR3 amino acids: CASSQETAFYGYTF. CDR3 coding DNA: TGTGCCAGCAGCCAAGAAACAGCTTTCTATGGCTACACCTTC. The whole variable domain, filled in from reference TRBV14 and TRBJ1-2, reads EAGVTQFPSHSVIEKGQTVTLRCDPISGHDNLYWYRRVMGKEIKFLLHFVKESKQDESGMPNNRFLAERTGGTYSTLKVQPAELEDSGVYFCASSQETAFYGYTFGSGTRLTVV.

There are a few counts of this clonotype. The chain carries TRBV2 and TRBJ2-2, with D unresolved. Trimming stripped 7 bases from V and 8 bases from J, with 8 bases between. The length of the CDR3 is 11 residues. From germline, CDR1 is SNHLY and CDR2 FYNNEI. The CDR3 DNA sequence: TGTGCCAGCAAACGGACGGGGGAGCTGTTTTTT. Its translation is CASKRTGELFF.